The 27 T cell receptor beta chains below come from one sample, sequenced in a study of T cell responses to AZD1222 COVID-19 vaccine. The protocol was immunoSEQ multiplex PCR, while the TCRdb copy is restricted to in-frame clones and leaves out a portion. This table has roughly 120,000 clones, 80% to 90% appearing once. The sample in question was peripheral blood, obtained 28 days after the second AZD1222 dose. The origin of the receptors is an adult who received the AZD1222 COVID-19 vaccine.

This sequence joins TRBV28 and TRBJ1-4; D gene ambiguous. Germline CDR1 MDHEN, CDR2 SYDVKM. This CDR3 has 15 residues. With 3 bases removed from V and 0 bases from J, the gap between germline ends came to 8 bases. CDR3: CASSFGGATNEKLFF. In nucleotides, the CDR3 is TGTGCCAGCAGTTTCGGTGGGGCAACTAATGAAAAACTGTTTTTT.

The chain recombines TRBV5-1 with TRBJ2-3, with D perhaps matching TRBD1 (6 bases). The CDR3 is made up of 14 amino acids. Between the trimmed V and J ends, which lost 6 bases and 4 bases, there was a span of 15 bases. CDR1 SGHRS and CDR2 YFSETQ come from the germline V gene. CDR3 protein: CASNQQGGADTQYF. In nucleotides, the CDR3 is TGCGCCAGCAACCAACAGGGCGGCGCAGATACGCAGTATTTT.

This sequence joins TRBV5-6 and TRBJ2-3; D could derive from TRBD1 or TRBD2 (5 bases each). Germline V gene lookup returns CDR1 SGHDT and CDR2 YYEEEE. V lost 0 bases, J lost 2 bases, and 10 bases lay in between. This CDR3 comprises 15 residues. CDR3 nucleotides: TGTGCCAGCAGCTTGGTTGGGACGAACACAGATACGCAGTATTTT. This sequence encodes CASSLVGTNTDTQYF.

The chain uses TRBV3-1 (or the pseudogene TRBV3-2) and TRBJ1-2, with TRBD1 matching 9 bases. Germline CDR1 and CDR2: LGHDT and YNNKEL (reference sequence). V gave up 4 bases and J gave up 2 bases; unmatched junction bases: 11. The CDR3 runs 17 residues. The CDR3 nucleotides are TGTGCCAGCAGCCCTCAACCGGGACAGGGCACGAACTATGGCTACACCTTC. Translated, it gives CASSPQPGQGTNYGYTF.

This chain links TRBV14 with TRBJ2-4, with TRBD2 identical over 7 bases. This CDR3 is 13 amino acids long. The V and J ends lost 5 bases and 5 bases, in that order; junction bases with no gene match: 3. Germline V CDR1 and CDR2: SGHDN, FVKESK. The CDR3 loop is CASSEGGENIQYF. For the CDR3, the DNA is TGTGCCAGCAGCGAGGGAGGGGAAAACATTCAGTACTTC.

The rearrangement uses TRBV6-5 and TRBJ2-2; maybe TRBD1 (6 bases). V shed 6 bases and J shed 2 bases, with 16 bases lying between them. Germline V gene sequence: CDR1 MNHEY, CDR2 SVGAGI. This CDR3 contains 16 residues. CDR3 sequence: CASRYRDTLNTGELFF. The CDR3 region has the DNA TGTGCCAGCAGGTACCGGGACACTTTAAACACCGGGGAGCTGTTTTTT.

The chain carries TRBV9 and TRBJ2-2; maybe TRBD2 (5 bases). From germline, CDR1 is SGDLS and CDR2 YYNGEE. V lost 0 bases and J 0 bases, leaving 9 bases between the germline ends. The CDR3 is 16 residues long. CDR3 nucleotide sequence: TGTGCCAGCAGCGTAGGGGAGACCGCGAACACCGGGGAGCTGTTTTTT. Translated: CASSVGETANTGELFF.

This clone has only one observation. This chain uses TRBV18 with TRBJ1-2; 9 nucleotides agree with TRBD1. This CDR3 contains 14 residues. Trimming took 2 bases from V and 5 from J; bases not matched to a gene: 3. In germline, CDR1 is KGHSH, CDR2 LQKENI. The DNA for the CDR3 is TGTGCCAGCTCACCAGACAGGGGGGAATATGGCTACACCTTC. Translation: CASSPDRGEYGYTF.

This clone was counted once. For the CDR3, the DNA is TGTGCCACCAGTGTGGTGAGCACAGATACGCAGTATTTT. It yields the protein CATSVVSTDTQYF. The V call is TRBV24-1, the J call TRBJ2-3; D gene ambiguous. V shed 5 bases and J shed 0 bases, with 5 bases lying between them. Per germline, CDR1 KGHDR and CDR2 SFDVKD. The CDR3 is made up of 13 amino acids.

This rearrangement joins TRBV19 to TRBJ2-5, with D perhaps matching TRBD1 (5 bases). V lost 4 bases and J 5 bases, leaving 17 bases between the germline ends. CDR1 and CDR2 (germline): LNHDA, SQIVND (reference sequence). The CDR3 runs to 15 residues. The CDR3 DNA is TGTGCCAGTAGTACACAGGCTTTCTCAAGGGAGACCCAGTACTTC. Translating it yields CASSTQAFSRETQYF.

This chain uses TRBV28 with TRBJ2-1; TRBD1 or TRBD2 may be the D gene (5 bases each). The CDR3 totals 16 residues. Trimming pared 2 bases from V and 0 bases from J, leaving 11 bases between. CDR1 is MDHEN and CDR2 is SYDVKM in the germline V gene. CDR3 bases: TGTGCCAGCAGTTTAGCTCAGGGACCCTCCTACAATGAGCAGTTCTTC. Protein product: CASSLAQGPSYNEQFF.

This chain links TRBV7-8 with TRBJ2-3; weak D call: TRBD2 (6 bases). V was trimmed by 5 bases and J by 4 bases, leaving 22 bases between them. This CDR3 contains 17 residues. From germline, CDR1 is SGHVS and CDR2 FQNEAQ. The CDR3 spells CASSQVPRTIRADTQYF. The CDR3 DNA follows: TGTGCCAGCAGCCAGGTTCCCCGGACTATCCGGGCAGATACGCAGTATTTT.

This chain connects TRBV28 to TRBJ2-7; D remains unclear. Germline V CDR1 and CDR2: MDHEN, SYDVKM. The CDR3 spans 13 residues. V was pared by 5 bases and J by 7 bases, with 15 bases between. The CDR3 nucleotides are TGTGCCAGCAGTCCGCCAAGCTCGCGTGAGCAGTACTTC. Protein sequence: CASSPPSSREQYF.

The chain carries TRBV18 and TRBJ2-7; the D gene is possibly TRBD2 (6 bases). Germline values: CDR1 KGHSH, CDR2 LQKENI. V gave up 0 bases and J gave up 6 bases, with 15 bases separating them. CDR3 size: 15 residues. In DNA form, the CDR3 reads TGTGCCAGCTCACCACCCGGGAGTTTTAAAACCGAGCAGTACTTC. Translated, it gives CASSPPGSFKTEQYF.

This clone came up once. The gene calls are TRBV4-1 and TRBJ1-2; maybe TRBD1 (6 bases). This CDR3 is built from 15 residues. Trimming stripped 0 bases from V and 8 bases from J, with 16 bases between. Germline values: CDR1 MGHRA, CDR2 YSYEKL. As DNA, the CDR3 is TGCGCCAGCAGCCAAGATCAGAACAGGGTGGACGGCTACACCTTC. It codes for CASSQDQNRVDGYTF.

J is TRBJ1-3 and V is TRBV5-1; D is perhaps TRBD1 (5 bases). CDR1 is SGHRS, CDR2 YFSETQ, per germline. Between the trimmed V and J ends, which lost 5 bases and 0 bases, there was a span of 9 bases. The CDR3 loop spans 14 amino acids. CDR3 bases: TGCGCCAGCAGGACGGGGGGCTCTGGAAACACCATATATTTT. It specifies CASRTGGSGNTIYF. Full variable domain (outside the CDR3, taken from reference TRBV5-1 and TRBJ1-3): KAGVTQTPRYLIKTRGQQVTLSCSPISGHRSVSWYQQTPGQGLQFLFEYFSETQRNKGNFPGRFSGRQFSNSRSEMNVSTLELGDSALYLCASRTGGSGNTIYFGEGSWLTVV.

This clone was recorded a few times. V gene TRBV7-9 combines with J gene TRBJ2-2, with 14 bases aligning to TRBD2. This CDR3 has 16 amino acids. Germline CDR1 and CDR2: SEHNR and FQNEAQ (reference sequence). With V trimmed by 5 bases and J by 7 bases, 6 bases remained unmatched. The DNA for the CDR3 is TGTGCCAGCAGCCCAGGGACTAGCGGGAGAGGCGGGGAGCTGTTTTTT. Encoded protein: CASSPGTSGRGGELFF.

This rearrangement joins TRBV21-1 to TRBJ1-5. TRBV21-1 is described as a pseudogene. CDR3 length: 15 amino acids. The CDR3 coding sequence is TGTGCCAGCAACCCCAAAAAACCCCGCAATCAGCCCCAGCATTTT. Its protein product is CASNPKKPRNQPQHF.

The rearrangement links TRBV10-3 to TRBJ2-7; unclear D gene. Germline V gene data show CDR1 as ENHRY and CDR2 as SYGVKD. This CDR3 comprises 14 residues. Trimming left V 8 bases short and J 1 base short, with 15 bases between. CDR3 residues: CAIGDLGKSYEQYF. Here the CDR3 DNA reads TGTGCCATCGGCGACTTAGGAAAGTCCTACGAGCAGTACTTC.

The chain employs TRBV21-1 and TRBJ1-2. TRBV21-1 is a pseudogene segment. There are 13 residues in the CDR3. CDR3 amino acids: CGTQEGLDYGYTF. CDR3 in DNA: TGTGGGACGCAGGAGGGATTGGACTATGGCTACACCTTC.

The chain joins TRBV5-1 to TRBJ2-2; 8 bases agree with TRBD1. J gave up 6 bases and V 0 bases, and 7 bases lay outside the gene matches. The CDR3 has 16 amino acids. The germline gives CDR1 SGHRS, CDR2 YFSETQ. In DNA form, the CDR3 reads TGCGCCAGCAGCTTGGCCTTACAGGGGGGTGCCGGGGAGCTGTTTTTT. This sequence encodes CASSLALQGGAGELFF.

DNA of the CDR3: TGTGCCAGCAGCGTAGGGTCCAGACTCTACACCTTC. Translating gives CASSVGSRLYTF. This chain uses TRBV9 with TRBJ1-2; D is uncertain. The CDR3 has 12 amino acids. Trimming pared 0 bases from V and 10 bases from J, leaving 10 bases between. Germline-derived CDR1 and CDR2 are SGDLS and YYNGEE.

J is TRBJ2-1 and V is TRBV5-1, with 11 nucleotides matching TRBD2. The CDR3 is 13 amino acids. V lost 6 bases and J lost 10; bases outside the gene matches: 6. CDR1 is SGHRS, CDR2 YFSETQ, per germline. The CDR3 nucleotides read TGCGCCAGCACCCTGACTAGCGGGGCGGAGCAGTTCTTC. This sequence encodes CASTLTSGAEQFF.

This rearrangement joins TRBV3-1 (or the pseudogene TRBV3-2) to TRBJ2-5; 8 nucleotides line up with TRBD1. The J call is in doubt because the DNA end fits TRBJ2-7 better. Germline values: CDR1 LGHDT, CDR2 YNNKEL (reference sequence). The CDR3 is 17 amino acids. The CDR3 spells CASSQAVAGTGDYEQYF. CDR3 in DNA: TGTGCCAGCAGCCAAGCGGTCGCCGGGACAGGAGATTACGAGCAGTACTTC.

CDR3 loop: CASSPRDSDTYF. For the CDR3, the DNA is TGTGCCAGCAGCCCTCGGGACAGCGATACGTACTTC. This sequence joins TRBV5-8 and TRBJ2-7, with TRBD1 identical over 7 bases. V shed 4 bases, J shed 12 bases, and the junction held 10 bases outside the gene matches. Germline V lookup: CDR1 SGHTS, CDR2 YDEGEE. The CDR3 spans 12 residues.

The rearrangement joins TRBV28 to TRBJ1-2; TRBD1 matches 8 bases. V lost 2 bases and J lost 7; bases outside the gene matches: 9. CDR1 is MDHEN and CDR2 is SYDVKM in the germline V gene. This CDR3 spans 15 amino acids. DNA for the CDR3: TGTGCCAGCAGTTTAGGGACAGGCCCCGGAGTTGGCTACACCTTC. The encoded protein is CASSLGTGPGVGYTF.

The rearrangement uses TRBV30 and TRBJ2-7, with D uncertain. From germline, CDR1 is GTSNPN and CDR2 SVGIG (reference sequence). V lost 0 bases to trimming and J lost 6 bases, with 6 bases between them. The CDR3 runs to 11 residues. The CDR3 loop is CAWSVMGEQYF. In DNA, the CDR3 is TGTGCCTGGAGTGTAATGGGCGAGCAGTACTTC.